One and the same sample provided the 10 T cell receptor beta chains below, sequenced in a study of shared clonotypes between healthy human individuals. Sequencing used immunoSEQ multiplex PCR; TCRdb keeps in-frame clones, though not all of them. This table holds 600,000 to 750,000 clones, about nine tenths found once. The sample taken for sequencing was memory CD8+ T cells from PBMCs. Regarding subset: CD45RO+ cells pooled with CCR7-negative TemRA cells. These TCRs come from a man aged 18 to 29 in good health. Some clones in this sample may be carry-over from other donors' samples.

For the CDR3, the DNA is TGTGCCAGCAGCTTAAAAAGCGGGAGGGCCGGAGATACGCAGTATTTT. This translates into CASSLKSGRAGDTQYF. The chain joins TRBV7-8 to TRBJ2-3; 10 bases fit TRBD2. This CDR3 has 16 amino acids. The trim removed 2 bases at V and 5 bases at J, leaving 7 bases unmatched. Germline V CDR1 and CDR2: SGHVS, FQNEAQ.

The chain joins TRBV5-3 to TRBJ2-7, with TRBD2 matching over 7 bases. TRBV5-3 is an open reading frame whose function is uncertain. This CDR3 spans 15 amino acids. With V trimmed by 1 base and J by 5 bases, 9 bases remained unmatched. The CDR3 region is CARSLFCGSSNEQYF. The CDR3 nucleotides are TGTGCCAGAAGCTTGTTTTGCGGGAGTAGCAACGAGCAGTACTTC.

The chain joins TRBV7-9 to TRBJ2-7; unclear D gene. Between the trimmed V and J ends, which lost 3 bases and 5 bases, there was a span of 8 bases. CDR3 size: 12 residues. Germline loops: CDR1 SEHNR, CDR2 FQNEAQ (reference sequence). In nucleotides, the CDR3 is TGTGCCAGCAGCTTTGTGGCGGACGAGCAGTACTTC. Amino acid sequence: CASSFVADEQYF.

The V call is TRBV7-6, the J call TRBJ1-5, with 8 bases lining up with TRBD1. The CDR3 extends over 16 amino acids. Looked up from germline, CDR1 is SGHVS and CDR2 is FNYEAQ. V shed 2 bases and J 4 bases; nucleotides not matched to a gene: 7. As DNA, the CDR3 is TGTGCCAGCAGCTTACTGGACAGGGAGGGGAATCAGCCCCAGCATTTT. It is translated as CASSLLDREGNQPQHF.

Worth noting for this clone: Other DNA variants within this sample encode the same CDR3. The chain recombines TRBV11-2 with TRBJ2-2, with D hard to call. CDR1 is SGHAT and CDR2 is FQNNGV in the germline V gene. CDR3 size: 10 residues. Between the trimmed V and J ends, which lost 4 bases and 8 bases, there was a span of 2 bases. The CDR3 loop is CASSSGELFF. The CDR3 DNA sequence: TGTGCCAGCAGCTCGGGGGAGCTGTTTTTT.

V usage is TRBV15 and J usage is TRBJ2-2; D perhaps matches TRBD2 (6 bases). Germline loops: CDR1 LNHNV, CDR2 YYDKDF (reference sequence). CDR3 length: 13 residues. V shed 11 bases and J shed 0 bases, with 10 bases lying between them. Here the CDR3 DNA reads TGTGCCCTCGGGGAGGCGAACACCGGGGAGCTGTTTTTT. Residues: CALGEANTGELFF.

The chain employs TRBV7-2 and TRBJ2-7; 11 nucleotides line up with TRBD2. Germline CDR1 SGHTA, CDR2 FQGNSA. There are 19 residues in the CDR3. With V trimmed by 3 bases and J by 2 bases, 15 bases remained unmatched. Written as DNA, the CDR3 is TGTGCCAGCAGCTTGGGGGACAGCCGACTAGCGGGGCTGCCCTACGAGCAGTACTTC. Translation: CASSLGDSRLAGLPYEQYF.

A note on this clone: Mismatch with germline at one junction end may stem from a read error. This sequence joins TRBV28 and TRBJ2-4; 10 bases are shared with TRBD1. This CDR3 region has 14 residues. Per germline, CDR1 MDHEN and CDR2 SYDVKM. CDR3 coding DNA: TGTGCCAGCGGACTAGACAGGGGGCCGAACATTCGGTACTTC. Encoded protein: CASGLDRGPNIRYF. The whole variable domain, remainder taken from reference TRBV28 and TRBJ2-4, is DVKVTQSSRYLVKRTGEKVFLECVQDMDHENMFWYRQDPGLGLRLIYFSYDVKMKEKGDIPEGYSVSREKKERFSLILESASTNQTSMYLCASGLDRGPNIRYFGAGTRLSVL.

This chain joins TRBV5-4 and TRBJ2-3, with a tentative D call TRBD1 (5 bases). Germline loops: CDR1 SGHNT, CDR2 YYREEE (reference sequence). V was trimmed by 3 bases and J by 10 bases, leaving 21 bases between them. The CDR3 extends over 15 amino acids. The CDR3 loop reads CASSWGGTPYGAQYF. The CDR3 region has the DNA TGTGCCAGCAGCTGGGGCGGTACTCCCTATGGGGCGCAGTATTTT.

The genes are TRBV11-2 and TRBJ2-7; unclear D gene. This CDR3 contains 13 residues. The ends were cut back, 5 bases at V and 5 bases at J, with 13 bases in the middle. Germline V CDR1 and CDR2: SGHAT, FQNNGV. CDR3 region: CASSPGFLNEQYF. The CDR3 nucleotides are TGTGCCAGCAGCCCCGGGTTCCTGAACGAGCAGTACTTC.